These 27 T cell receptor beta chains came from one sample sequenced in a study of cytomegalovirus exposure and HLA in healthy donors. 60 Vbeta and 13 Jbeta primers were used in PCR. Libraries were prepared by immunoSEQ multiplex PCR; TCRdb keeps only in-frame clonotypes and omits some of them. The sample lists about 150,000 clones, 50% to 75% seen once, with 2% to 2.5% in the top ten. Sequenced input: PBMCs. These receptors all stem from a woman in her thirties or forties in good health and CMV-seronegative.

V and J are TRBV6-1 and TRBJ2-5; 11 positions agree with TRBD2. The CDR3 runs 15 residues. Germline lookup yields CDR1 MNHNS and CDR2 SASEGT. V lost 10 bases, J lost 1 base, and 8 bases stayed unmatched. The CDR3 DNA is TGTGCCACCCGCCGAACTAGCGGGGGCCAAGAGACCCAGTACTTC. Translation: CATRRTSGGQETQYF.

The chain recombines TRBV6-5 with TRBJ2-7; no definite D call. Trimming removed 3 bases from V and 4 bases from J, with 16 bases in between. Per the germline V gene, CDR1 is MNHEY and CDR2 is SVGAGI. The CDR3 runs 15 residues. The CDR3 is CASSYSRDRQYEQYF. CDR3 nucleotide sequence: TGTGCCAGCAGTTATTCTAGAGATCGCCAGTACGAGCAGTACTTC.

This clone was recorded a few times. This chain links TRBV7-9 with TRBJ1-2; D gene uncertain. The germline gives CDR1 SEHNR, CDR2 FQNEAQ (reference sequence). The V gene lost 7 bases and the J gene lost 13 bases, with 13 bases spanning the gap. The CDR3 spans 10 residues. CDR3 sequence: CASTPSVVTF. CDR3 coding DNA: TGTGCCAGCACCCCCAGCGTCGTCACCTTC.

The sample holds a few counts of this clone. V usage is TRBV7-2 and J usage is TRBJ1-3; D is undetermined. The ends were cut back, 3 bases at V and 0 bases at J, with 9 bases in the middle. The CDR3 sequence is 15 residues long. Germline CDR1 is SGHTA and CDR2 is FQGNSA. The CDR3 is CASSFSQSSGNTIYF. CDR3 coding DNA: TGTGCCAGCAGCTTTAGCCAGTCCTCTGGAAACACCATATATTTT.

The chain employs TRBV5-1 and TRBJ1-5; 9 bases align to TRBD1. The CDR3 covers 15 residues. J was trimmed by 5 bases and V by 4 bases; bases with no gene match: 7. The germline gives CDR1 SGHRS, CDR2 YFSETQ. The CDR3 protein is CASSLGTGRDQPQHF. Here the CDR3 DNA reads TGCGCCAGCAGCCTGGGGACAGGGCGCGATCAGCCCCAGCATTTT.

This clone has more than one count but fewer than ten. The chain uses TRBV5-1 and TRBJ2-3; D is unclear. Trimming took off 3 bases at V and 0 bases at J, with 5 bases between the two ends. Germline V gene sequence: CDR1 SGHRS, CDR2 YFSETQ. CDR3 size: 13 residues. The CDR3 is CASSSPSTDTQYF. CDR3 in DNA: TGCGCCAGCAGCTCCCCTAGCACAGATACGCAGTATTTT.

The chain joins TRBV7-8 to TRBJ2-3; 7 bases map to TRBD1. Germline values: CDR1 SGHVS, CDR2 FQNEAQ. CDR3 length: 15 amino acids. The V and J ends lost 5 bases and 2 bases, in that order; junction bases with no gene match: 7. The CDR3 loop is CASSHPGQITDTQYF. In nucleotides, the CDR3 is TGTGCCAGCAGCCACCCGGGACAGATCACAGATACGCAGTATTTT.

This chain uses TRBV15 with TRBJ2-5, with D tentatively TRBD2 (6 bases). This CDR3 region has 17 residues. V shed 0 bases and J shed 4 bases, with 18 bases lying between them. Germline CDR1 is LNHNV and CDR2 is YYDKDF (reference sequence). The CDR3 loop reads CATSRDQIAVTRETQYF. The DNA of the CDR3 is TGTGCCACCAGCAGAGATCAAATAGCGGTTACAAGAGAGACCCAGTACTTC.

This chain joins TRBV6-6 and TRBJ2-1, with 7 bases matching TRBD2. Germline V gives CDR1 MNHNY, CDR2 SVGAGI (reference sequence). This CDR3 has 15 residues. With V trimmed by 5 bases and J by 2 bases, 6 bases remained unmatched. CDR3 sequence reads: CASSRPGGPYNEQFF. The CDR3, as DNA: TGTGCCAGCAGTCGCCCGGGGGGACCCTACAATGAGCAGTTCTTC.

The chain couples TRBV9 to TRBJ1-6, with D possibly matching TRBD1 (5 bases). CDR1 is SGDLS and CDR2 is YYNGEE in the germline V gene. CDR3 size: 15 residues. Trimming cost V 3 bases and J 8 bases, with 15 bases left between them. CDR3 bases: TGTGCCAGCAGCGCTCCGGGACTAATTGATTCACCCCTCCACTTT. Translating it yields CASSAPGLIDSPLHF. Together with reference TRBV9 and TRBJ1-6, the CDR3 gives the full variable domain: DSGVTQTPKHLITATGQRVTLRCSPRSGDLSVYWYQQSLDQGLQFLIQYYNGEERAKGNILERFSAQQFPDLHSELNLSSLELGDSALYFCASSAPGLIDSPLHFGNGTRLTVT.

V and J are TRBV2 and TRBJ2-3, with 8 positions matching TRBD1. This CDR3 has 15 residues. In germline, CDR1 is SNHLY, CDR2 FYNNEI. V shed 6 bases, J shed 3 bases, and the junction held 8 bases outside the gene matches. CDR3 DNA sequence: TGTGCCAGCAGGGGAGGACAGGGCAGAACAGATACGCAGTATTTT. Its translation is CASRGGQGRTDTQYF. Full variable domain (rest looked up from reference TRBV2 and TRBJ2-3): EPEVTQTPSHQVTQMGQEVILRCVPISNHLYFYWYRQILGQKVEFLVSFYNNEISEKSEIFDDQFSVERPDGSNFTLKIRSTKLEDSAMYFCASRGGQGRTDTQYFGPGTRLTVL.

J is TRBJ1-2 and V is TRBV6-1, with 7 bases matching TRBD1. Germline CDR1 MNHNS, CDR2 SASEGT. This CDR3 is 15 amino acids long. Trimming cost V 5 bases and J 4 bases; bases outside gene matches: 10. CDR3 sequence reads: CASSTPSGQSYGYTF. The CDR3 nucleotides read TGTGCCAGCAGTACCCCCTCGGGACAGTCCTATGGCTACACCTTC.

V usage is TRBV28 and J usage is TRBJ2-5, with TRBD2 matching over 9 bases. The length of the CDR3 is 15 residues. From germline, CDR1 is MDHEN and CDR2 SYDVKM. With V trimmed by 5 bases and J by 5 bases, 9 bases remained unmatched. CDR3 in amino acids: CASSTAAGGGETQYF. DNA of the CDR3: TGTGCCAGCAGTACGGCAGCGGGGGGTGGGGAGACCCAGTACTTC.

The chain recombines TRBV5-6 with TRBJ1-2; no clear D. The CDR3 sequence is 13 residues long. V dropped 2 bases and J dropped 7 bases, with 12 bases sitting between them. Germline V gives CDR1 SGHDT, CDR2 YYEEEE. In nucleotides, the CDR3 is TGTGCCAGCAGCTTTTCACTAGAGAGTGGCTACACCTTC. The encoded protein is CASSFSLESGYTF.

The chain uses TRBV29-1 and TRBJ2-2; 10 bases fit TRBD1. This CDR3 is built from 17 residues. The J segment lost 3 bases and the V segment lost 1 base, leaving 8 bases of the junction unmatched. The germline V gene has CDR1 SQVTM and CDR2 ANQGSEA. The chain's CDR3 is CSVEGRQGASDTGELFF. The CDR3 DNA reads TGCAGCGTTGAAGGTAGACAGGGGGCGTCGGACACCGGGGAGCTGTTTTTT.

This clone occurred a few times. The rearrangement uses TRBV7-9 and TRBJ1-1; D gene ambiguous. This CDR3 region has 14 residues. Trimming stripped 3 bases from V and 1 base from J, with 9 bases between. CDR1 and CDR2 (germline): SEHNR, FQNEAQ (reference sequence). The CDR3 nucleotides read TGTGCCAGCAGCTTCGACCAGGCGAACACTGAAGCTTTCTTT. It codes for CASSFDQANTEAFF.

V and J are TRBV9 and TRBJ2-3; TRBD2 matches at 10 bases. V was pared by 0 bases and J by 4 bases, with 5 bases of the junction left unmatched. Germline V gene sequence: CDR1 SGDLS, CDR2 YYNGEE. The CDR3 consists of 16 residues. In nucleotides, the CDR3 is TGTGCCAGCAGCGTAGACAGCGGGGGGGCTTCAGATACGCAGTATTTT. Its translation: CASSVDSGGASDTQYF.

Only one count was recorded for this clone. This chain connects TRBV4-3 to TRBJ2-1; D is perhaps TRBD2 (5 bases). This CDR3 is built from 14 residues. Germline assignment: CDR1 LGHNA and CDR2 YSLEER. The V end lost 0 bases, the J end lost 6 bases, and 9 bases lay between the germline ends. CDR3 DNA: TGCGCCAGCAGCCAAGATCTTAGCGTCAATGAGCAGTTCTTC. Its translation is CASSQDLSVNEQFF.

The rearrangement links TRBV7-2 to TRBJ1-1; possibly TRBD1 for D (5 bases). Germline-derived CDR1 and CDR2 are SGHTA and FQGNSA. This CDR3 region has 14 residues. V was trimmed by 5 bases and J by 4 bases, leaving 14 bases between them. CDR3 DNA: TGTGCCAGCAGCCGGTGGGGGGGTGGCACTGAAGCTTTCTTT. This codes for CASSRWGGGTEAFF.

V gene TRBV7-3 combines with J gene TRBJ2-5; 10 nucleotides match TRBD1. The V segment lost 1 base and the J segment 4 bases; nucleotides outside the gene matches: 3. This CDR3 contains 15 residues. Germline V gene sequence: CDR1 SGHTA, CDR2 FQGTGA. The CDR3 is CASSLKGTGVETQYF. CDR3 DNA: TGTGCCAGCAGCTTAAAAGGGACAGGGGTAGAGACCCAGTACTTC.

This sequence joins TRBV30 and TRBJ2-6, with D possibly being TRBD2 (6 bases). Deletions cut 2 bases from V and 2 bases from J, with 16 bases between. CDR1 GTSNPN and CDR2 SVGIG come from the germline V gene (reference sequence). This CDR3 has 17 amino acids. The CDR3 region is CAWSWTKRWAGANVLTF. In nucleotides, the CDR3 is TGTGCCTGGAGTTGGACTAAAAGATGGGCTGGGGCCAACGTCCTGACTTTC.

This clone was seen more than once but under ten times. In the same sample, other DNA sequences code for this CDR3. The genes are TRBV18 and TRBJ1-2, with 8 bases aligning to TRBD1. This CDR3 is 13 amino acids long. Trimming took 3 bases from V and 6 from J; bases not matched to a gene: 3. CDR1 is KGHSH, CDR2 LQKENI, per germline. CDR3 loop: CASSPDRGNGYTF. As DNA, the CDR3 is TGTGCCAGCTCACCCGACAGGGGAAATGGCTACACCTTC.

The chain recombines TRBV30 with TRBJ1-4, with TRBD1 as a possible D gene (5 bases). Trimming pared 8 bases from V and 4 bases from J, leaving 14 bases between. The CDR3 extends over 13 amino acids. In germline, CDR1 is GTSNPN, CDR2 SVGIG (reference sequence). DNA of the CDR3: TGTGCCCTCCTGACAGACGTTAATGAAAAACTGTTTTTT. This encodes CALLTDVNEKLFF.

The V call is TRBV30, the J call TRBJ2-2; tentatively, D is TRBD1 (8 bases). V lost 4 bases and J 3 bases, leaving 15 bases between the germline ends. Germline V CDR1 and CDR2: GTSNPN, SVGIG (reference sequence). This CDR3 comprises 15 residues. The CDR3 DNA reads TGTGCCTGGATGGGGGGGACAGGACACACCGGGGAGCTGTTTTTT. Protein product: CAWMGGTGHTGELFF.

The chain combines TRBV2 with TRBJ1-5; D may be TRBD1 (5 bases). The V end was cut by 5 bases, the J end by 0 bases, with 11 bases between. The CDR3 has 15 amino acids. Germline V CDR1 and CDR2: SNHLY, FYNNEI. The DNA of the CDR3 is TGTGCCAGCAGTCCCTCGGGGGATAGCAATCAGCCCCAGCATTTT. This codes for CASSPSGDSNQPQHF.

The V call is TRBV6-6, the J call TRBJ1-2; the match to TRBD1 covers 10 bases. V gave up 10 bases and J gave up 8 bases; unmatched junction bases: 10. The CDR3 covers 13 residues. CDR1 and CDR2 from the germline V gene are MNHNY and SVGAGI (reference sequence). The CDR3 spells CATGQGPQGGYTF. The CDR3 DNA sequence: TGTGCCACGGGACAGGGGCCCCAGGGGGGCTACACCTTC.

The V call is TRBV14, the J call TRBJ2-7, with 9 nucleotides matching TRBD1. There are 14 residues in the CDR3. The trim removed 3 bases at V and 3 bases at J, leaving 3 bases unmatched. Per the germline V gene, CDR1 is SGHDN and CDR2 is FVKESK. The CDR3 DNA reads TGTGCCAGCAGCCATGTGACAGGGGGCTACGAGCAGTACTTC. Protein product: CASSHVTGGYEQYF.